This T cell receptor beta chain was documented in a study of T cell repertoires in cytomegalovirus infection. Study summary: Matching HLA type, along with CMV infection, was indicated by public TCR beta signatures. Overall study results and limits: Clonotype analysis showed dominance of the ex vivo response by HLA-C-restricted CMV-specific TCR beta clonotypes. Carriers of CMV and the relevant HLA type were discriminated by public TCR beta frequency.

MiXCR, applied by TCRdb to the reads, yields one record per CDR3 protein. The table has around 250,000 distinct CDR3 sequences, approximately 15% seen once; the top ten hold around 47%. About this clonotype: No antigen is known for it.

This CDR3 comprises 14 residues. The V gene's germline CDR1 is SGHDN and CDR2 FVKESK. V lost 5 bases and J lost 4, with 12 bases in between. The chain carries TRBV14 and TRBJ1-5, with D maybe TRBD1 (6 bases). The source is a human donor in good health (CMV status not recorded). Some clones in this sample may be carry-over from other donors' samples. Sequencing was done on a sample of CD8+ T cells from PBMCs. The CDR3 protein is CASSAWGQNQPQHF. The CDR3 coding sequence is TGTGCCAGCAGCGCTTGGGGACAAAATCAGCCCCAGCATTTT. The full variable domain, with the rest looked up from reference TRBV14 and TRBJ1-5, is EAGVTQFPSHSVIEKGQTVTLRCDPISGHDNLYWYRRVMGKEIKFLLHFVKESKQDESGMPNNRFLAERTGGTYSTLKVQPAELEDSGVYFCASSAWGQNQPQHFGDGTRLSIL.